The sample holds a few counts of the clone carrying this T cell receptor (beta chain). Its target is not known. CDR1 and CDR2 (germline): SGHDT, YYEEEE. This CDR3 is 17 amino acids long. Trimming took 3 bases from V and 4 from J; bases not matched to a gene: 11. The TCR alpha and TCR beta cDNA libraries, bearing sample barcodes and UMIs, were generated by 5'RACE using constant-segment primers. TCRdb fed the 5' RACE reads into MiXCR, producing one record per CDR3 protein. The repertoire holds hundreds of thousands of distinct CDR3 sequences, with approximately 25% as singletons. This sample stems from a study of T-cell memory formation after mild COVID-19. The study, taken as a whole, reports: A subset of responding clones appeared in pre-infection memory, suggesting cross-reactive memory joined.

This clonotype originated in an adult woman who had mild COVID-19 (a few samples of this study predate the infection). Cell type and time point are not known. This chain connects TRBV5-6 to TRBJ2-7; TRBD1 matches at 12 bases. Input material: PBMCs or a T cell subset sorted from them (not recorded which). The CDR3 here is CASSSSTPGQGAYEQYF. For the CDR3, the DNA is TGTGCCAGCAGCTCTTCTACCCCGGGACAGGGGGCTTACGAGCAGTACTTC. Supplemented by reference TRBV5-6 and TRBJ2-7, the full variable domain reads DAGVTQSPTHLIKTRGQQVTLRCSPKSGHDTVSWYQQALGQGPQFIFQYYEEEERQRGNFPDRFSGHQFPNYSSELNVNALLLGDSALYLCASSSSTPGQGAYEQYFGPGTRLTVT.